These T cell receptor beta chains were read from a single sample in a study of cytotoxic CD8 clonotypes in ibrutinib-treated CLL. The table came from immunoSEQ multiplex PCR; TCRdb's copy has only in-frame clones and leaves some out. The data show approximately 20,000 clones, roughly 80% seen once. The sample consisted of PBMCs, taken before ibrutinib treatment. Receptor source: a human donor with chronic lymphocytic leukemia. Both conserved end residues are part of each CDR3. D genes are given only for firm matches. A row's size may be missing; if present it is once, few, many or a size class.

length	size	V	J	D	DNA	CDR3
13	.	TRBV7-7	TRBJ2-7	.	TGTGCCAGCAGCTTAGCGCAAGGGGACGAGCAGTACTTC	CASSLAQGDEQYF
15	.	TRBV5-1	TRBJ2-2	TRBD2	TGCGCCAGCAGCTCCCGCCGGGGGGACACCGGGGAGCTGTTTTTT	CASSSRRGDTGELFF
13	.	TRBV6-5	TRBJ2-1	.	TGTGCCAGCAGTTACTCGGGCCGGGGTGAGCAGTTCTTC	CASSYSGRGEQFF
15	few	TRBV6-1	TRBJ2-7	.	TGTGCCAGCAGTCCCCGCCGGGCAGGGACCTACGAGCAGTACTTC	CASSPRRAGTYEQYF
16	.	TRBV19	TRBJ2-3	TRBD2	TGTGCCAGTAGTATAGGACTAGCGGGGGGCACAGATACGCAGTATTTT	CASSIGLAGGTDTQYF
14	.	TRBV28	TRBJ1-2	.	TGTGCCAGCAACCCCAGTGGTGCAGACTATGGCTACACCTTC	CASNPSGADYGYTF
15	.	TRBV30	TRBJ2-7	TRBD1	TGTGCCTGGAGTCCAGGGACAGGGAGCTCCTACGAGCAGTACTTC	CAWSPGTGSSYEQYF
15	.	TRBV25-1	TRBJ2-5	.	TGTGCCAGCAGTGAATACTCGTCCTACCAAGAGACCCAGTACTTC	CASSEYSSYQETQYF
18	.	TRBV2	TRBJ2-5	.	TGTGCCAGCAGTGAAGCCTTGCCCGCGCCGGGCTACCGGGAGACCCAGTACTTC	CASSEALPAPGYRETQYF
16	.	TRBV6-6	TRBJ2-2	.	TGTGCCAGCAGTTATACACCACACTCGAACACCGGGGAGCTGTTTTTT	CASSYTPHSNTGELFF
16	.	TRBV19	TRBJ1-5	TRBD1	TGTGCCAGTAGTATCAGGGACAGGGGGCCTAATCAGCCCCAGCATTTT	CASSIRDRGPNQPQHF
15	.	TRBV14	TRBJ1-1	.	TGTGCCAGCAGCCTCCCGAGGGCGGGGAACACTGAAGCTTTCTTT	CASSLPRAGNTEAFF
15	medium-sized	TRBV4-1	TRBJ2-1	.	TGCGCCAGCAGCCAAGGACAGGGAGGGGTGAATGAGCAGTTCTTC	CASSQGQGGVNEQFF
14	.	TRBV6-5	TRBJ1-1	.	TGTGCCAGCAGTGAAAGACAGCTAAACACTGAAGCTTTCTTT	CASSERQLNTEAFF
15	.	TRBV6-5	TRBJ1-4	.	TGTGCCAGCAGCTCCGGGAGTGCAACTAATGAAAAACTGTTTTTT	CASSSGSATNEKLFF
18	.	TRBV28	TRBJ2-6	TRBD1	TGTGCCAGCAGTTTAGGAGAGGGACAGATCTCTGGGGCCAACGTCCTGACTTTC	CASSLGEGQISGANVLTF
15	.	TRBV5-4	TRBJ1-6	.	TGTGCCAGCACCAAAAACACAGGATATAATTCACCCCTCCACTTT	CASTKNTGYNSPLHF
13	.	TRBV6-5	TRBJ1-1	.	TGTGCCAGCAGAGCAACATCGGGCACTGAAGCTTTCTTT	CASRATSGTEAFF
12	.	TRBV7-9	TRBJ1-2	.	TGTGCCAGCAGCTTCGACAGACTTAGCTACACCTTC	CASSFDRLSYTF
14	.	TRBV29-1	TRBJ2-6	.	TGCAGCGTTGTGCTTTCTACTGGGGCCAACGTCCTGACTTTC	CSVVLSTGANVLTF
16	.	TRBV5-1	TRBJ2-5	.	TGCGCCAGCAGCTGGAGGGGGATCGATCGGGGAGAGACCCAGTACTTC	CASSWRGIDRGETQYF
16	.	TRBV11-2	TRBJ2-3	.	TGTGCCAGCAGCTTTGGCACAGGACGGATAAGGGATACGCAGTATTTT	CASSFGTGRIRDTQYF